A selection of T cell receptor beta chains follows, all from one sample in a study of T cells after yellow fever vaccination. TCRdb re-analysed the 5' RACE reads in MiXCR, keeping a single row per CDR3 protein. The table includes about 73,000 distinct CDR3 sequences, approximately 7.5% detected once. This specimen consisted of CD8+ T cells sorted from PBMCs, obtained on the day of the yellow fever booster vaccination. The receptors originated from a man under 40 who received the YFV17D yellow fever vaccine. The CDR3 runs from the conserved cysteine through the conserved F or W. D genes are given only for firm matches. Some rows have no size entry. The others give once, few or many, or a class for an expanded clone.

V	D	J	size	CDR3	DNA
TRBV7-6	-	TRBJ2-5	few	CASSLATGPDQETQYF	TGTGCCAGCAGCTTAGCGACGGGGCCAGACCAAGAGACCCAGTACTTC
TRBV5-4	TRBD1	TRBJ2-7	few	CASSSGTGGYYEQYF	TGTGCCAGCAGCTCCGGGACAGGGGGCTACTACGAGCAGTACTTC
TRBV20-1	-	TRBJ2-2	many	CSAPEAGELFF	TGCAGTGCCCCAGAGGCCGGGGAGCTGTTTTTT
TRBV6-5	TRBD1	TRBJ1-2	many	CASSYYQGGYGYTF	TGTGCCAGCAGTTACTACCAGGGGGGCTATGGCTACACCTTC
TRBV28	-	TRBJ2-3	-	CASSFPHLRTAEDTQYF	TGTGCCAGCAGTTTCCCCCACCTCCGCACCGCCGAAGATACGCAGTATTTT
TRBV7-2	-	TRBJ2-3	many	CAGRKDSGATDTQYF	TGTGCCGGTAGAAAAGATTCGGGGGCCACAGATACGCAGTATTTT
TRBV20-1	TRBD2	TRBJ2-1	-	CSDRLAGSYNEQFF	TGCAGTGATCGACTAGCGGGCTCCTACAATGAGCAGTTCTTC
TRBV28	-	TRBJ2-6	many	CASTLTVAGANVLTF	TGTGCCAGCACCTTGACAGTGGCTGGGGCCAACGTCCTGACTTTC
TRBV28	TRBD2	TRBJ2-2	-	CASSLMAGDPGELFF	TGTGCCAGCAGTTTAATGGCGGGAGATCCCGGGGAGCTGTTTTTT
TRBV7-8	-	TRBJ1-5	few	CASSEGIVYQPQHF	TGTGCCAGCAGCGAAGGCATCGTATATCAGCCCCAGCATTTT
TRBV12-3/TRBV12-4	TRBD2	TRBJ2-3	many	CASSFGLAGDTQYF	TGTGCCAGCAGTTTTGGGCTAGCGGGGGATACGCAGTATTTT
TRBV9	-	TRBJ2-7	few	CASSVGPPYEQYF	TGTGCCAGCAGCGTGGGACCGCCCTACGAGCAGTACTTC
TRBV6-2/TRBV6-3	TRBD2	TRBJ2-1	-	CASTPETSGINEQFF	TGTGCCAGCACCCCGGAGACTAGCGGGATTAATGAGCAGTTCTTC
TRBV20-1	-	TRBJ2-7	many	CSARDPGRYEQYF	TGCAGTGCTAGAGATCCGGGCCGCTACGAGCAGTACTTC
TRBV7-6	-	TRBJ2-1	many	CASSLMSGSEQFF	TGTGCCAGCAGCTTAATGTCCGGGAGCGAGCAGTTCTTC
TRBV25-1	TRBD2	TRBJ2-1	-	CASSDPGLAGGYSSYNEQLF	TGTGCCAGCAGTGATCCGGGACTAGCGGGAGGGTACAGCTCCTACAATGAGCAGCTCTTC
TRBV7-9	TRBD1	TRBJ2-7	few	CASSGSGTGGVEQYF	TGTGCCAGCAGCGGTTCGGGGACAGGGGGCGTCGAGCAGTACTTC
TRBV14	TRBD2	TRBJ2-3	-	CASSQENPGLSTDTQYF	TGTGCCAGCAGCCAAGAGAATCCGGGACTAAGCACAGATACGCAGTATTTT
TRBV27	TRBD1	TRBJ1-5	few	CATRQGLGNQPQHF	TGTGCCACCAGACAGGGATTGGGCAATCAGCCCCAGCATTTT
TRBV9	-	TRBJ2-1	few	CASSAPTGRGFNEQFF	TGTGCCAGCAGCGCCCCGACAGGGAGGGGATTCAATGAGCAGTTCTTC
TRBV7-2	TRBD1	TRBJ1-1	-	CASVEDRAPEAFF	TGTGCCAGCGTCGAGGACAGGGCCCCTGAAGCTTTCTTT
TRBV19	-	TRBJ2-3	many	CASSITSGDTQYF	TGTGCCAGTAGTATAACCTCGGGAGATACGCAGTATTTT
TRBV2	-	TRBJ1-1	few	CASSVLAQRMNTEAFF	TGTGCCAGCAGTGTATTGGCACAACGGATGAACACTGAAGCTTTCTTT
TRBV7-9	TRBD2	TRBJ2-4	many	CASSLGYGLVNIQYF	TGTGCCAGCAGCTTAGGGTACGGACTAGTAAACATTCAGTACTTC
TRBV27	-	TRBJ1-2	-	CASSFGGGIYGYTF	TGTGCCAGCAGTTTTGGGGGGGGCATCTATGGCTACACCTTC
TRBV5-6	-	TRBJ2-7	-	CASSLYASYEQYF	TGTGCCAGCAGCTTGTATGCCTCCTACGAGCAGTACTTC
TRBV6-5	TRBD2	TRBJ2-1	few	CASSYFAGGRNEQFF	TGTGCCAGCAGTTATTTTGCGGGAGGGCGCAATGAGCAGTTCTTC
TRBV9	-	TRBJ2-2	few	CASSVGVETGELFF	TGTGCCAGCAGCGTGGGGGTCGAGACCGGGGAGCTGTTTTTT
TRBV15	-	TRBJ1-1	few	CATSFSRGTEAFF	TGTGCCACCAGCTTCAGTCGGGGCACTGAAGCTTTCTTT
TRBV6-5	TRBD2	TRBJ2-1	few	CASSYPSAGGGDNEQFF	TGTGCCAGCAGTTACCCTTCCGCGGGAGGGGGGGACAATGAGCAGTTCTTC
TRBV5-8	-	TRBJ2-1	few	CASSLGQVLSSYNEQFF	TGTGCCAGCAGCTTGGGGCAGGTACTAAGCTCCTACAATGAGCAGTTCTTC
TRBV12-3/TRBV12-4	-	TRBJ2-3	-	CASSSFSVIGDTQYF	TGTGCCAGCAGTTCTTTTAGCGTCATAGGGGATACGCAGTATTTT
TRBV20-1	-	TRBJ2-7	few	CSAREPGLPISYEQYF	TGCAGTGCTAGAGAACCGGGACTTCCGATCTCCTACGAGCAGTACTTC
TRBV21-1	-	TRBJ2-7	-	CASSKVGTPYEQYF	TGTGCCAGCAGCAAAGTCGGCACCCCCTACGAGCAGTACTTC
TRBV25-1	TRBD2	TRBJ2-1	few	CASRFGGGVNEQFF	TGTGCCAGCCGTTTTGGGGGAGGGGTCAATGAGCAGTTCTTC
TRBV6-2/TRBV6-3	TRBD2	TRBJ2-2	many	CASSSLAGGLNTGELFF	TGTGCCAGCAGTAGTCTAGCGGGAGGCCTCAACACCGGGGAGCTGTTTTTT
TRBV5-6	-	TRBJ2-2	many	CASSLAFDRTNTGELFF	TGTGCCAGCAGCTTGGCCTTTGATAGAACTAACACCGGGGAGCTGTTTTTT
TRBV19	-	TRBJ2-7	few	CASSIGPRNEQYF	TGTGCCAGTAGTATAGGACCGCGGAACGAGCAGTACTTC
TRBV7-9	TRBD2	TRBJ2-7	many	CASTVSPSGLDDEQYF	TGTGCCAGCACCGTTAGCCCATCGGGACTAGACGACGAGCAGTACTTC
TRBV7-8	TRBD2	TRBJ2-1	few	CASSVIAGGTEQFF	TGTGCCAGCAGCGTAATAGCGGGAGGGACTGAGCAGTTCTTC
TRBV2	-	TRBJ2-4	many	CASSEAGMGGSAKNIQYF	TGTGCCAGCAGTGAAGCGGGGATGGGGGGATCGGCCAAAAACATTCAGTACTTC
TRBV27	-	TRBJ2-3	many	CASSRYPQYF	TGTGCCAGCAGCAGGTATCCGCAGTATTTT
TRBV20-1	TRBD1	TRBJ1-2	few	CSAAGTANYGYTF	TGCAGTGCTGCCGGGACAGCTAACTATGGCTACACCTTC
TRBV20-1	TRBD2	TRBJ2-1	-	CSAMWTSSNEQFF	TGCAGTGCGATGTGGACTAGTAGCAATGAGCAGTTCTTC
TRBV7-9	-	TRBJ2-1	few	CASSTRQRSSYNEQFF	TGTGCCAGCAGCACCCGACAGAGGAGCTCCTACAATGAGCAGTTCTTC
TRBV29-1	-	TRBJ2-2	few	CSVRFTGELFF	TGCAGCGTTCGGTTCACCGGGGAGCTGTTTTTT
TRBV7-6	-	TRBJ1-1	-	CASSLGSGVEAFF	TGTGCCAGCAGCTTGGGGTCGGGGGTTGAAGCTTTCTTT
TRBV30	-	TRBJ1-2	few	CAWSVGGQNGYTF	TGTGCCTGGAGTGTAGGGGGGCAGAATGGCTACACCTTC
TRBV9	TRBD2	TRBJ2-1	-	CASSATSGRGYNEQFF	TGTGCCAGCAGCGCGACTAGCGGGAGAGGCTACAATGAGCAGTTCTTC
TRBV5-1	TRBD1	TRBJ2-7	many	CASRGQGAYEQYF	TGCGCCAGCAGGGGACAGGGAGCCTACGAGCAGTACTTC
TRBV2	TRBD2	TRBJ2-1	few	CASSGPTTPTSGRPFSSYNEQFF	TGTGCCAGCAGTGGCCCCACCACGCCGACTAGCGGGAGGCCTTTTAGCTCCTACAATGAGCAGTTCTTC
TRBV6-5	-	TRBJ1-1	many	CASSYSSSNTEAFF	TGTGCCAGCAGTTACTCGAGTTCGAACACTGAAGCTTTCTTT
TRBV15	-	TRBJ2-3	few	CATSRDLLSEFSDTQYF	TGTGCCACCAGCAGAGACCTACTGTCGGAGTTCTCAGATACGCAGTATTTT
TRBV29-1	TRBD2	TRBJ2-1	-	CSVEAGGSEQFF	TGCAGCGTTGAAGCGGGAGGGTCTGAGCAGTTCTTC
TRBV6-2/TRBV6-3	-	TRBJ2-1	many	CASSLMDNEQFF	TGTGCCAGCAGTTTGATGGACAATGAGCAGTTCTTC
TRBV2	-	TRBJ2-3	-	CAIPGHTFSGHQTDTQYF	TGTGCCATCCCGGGACACACTTTCTCGGGCCACCAAACAGATACGCAGTATTTT
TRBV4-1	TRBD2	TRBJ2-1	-	CASSPVAGSEQFF	TGCGCCAGCAGCCCAGTAGCGGGAAGTGAGCAGTTCTTC